The 13 T cell receptor beta chains below come from one sample, sequenced in a study of blood T cell repertoires in COVID-19. Clones were read by immunoSEQ multiplex PCR, and TCRdb kept only the in-frame ones, dropping some. The sample has about 190,000 clones; about 88% are singletons. Sequencing was performed on peripheral blood. The receptors derive from a middle-aged woman who had recovered from COVID-19.

This clone was recorded once. This chain joins TRBV5-6 and TRBJ2-1, with TRBD2 identical over 9 bases. The CDR3 is made up of 12 amino acids. Germline V gives CDR1 SGHDT, CDR2 YYEEEE. With 0 bases clipped from V and 14 bases from J, the junction kept 3 bases outside the gene matches. The CDR3 coding sequence is TGTGCCAGCAGCTTGGCAGCGGGGGGCAAGTTCTTC. The encoded protein is CASSLAAGGKFF.

This chain uses TRBV19 with TRBJ2-3; TRBD2 is a possible D gene (5 bases). There are 15 residues in the CDR3. V dropped 6 bases and J dropped 0 bases, with 13 bases sitting between them. Germline V gives CDR1 LNHDA, CDR2 SQIVND (reference sequence). The CDR3 coding sequence is TGTGCCAGTAGGGGGTTGGGCGGGAGCACAGATACGCAGTATTTT. This sequence encodes CASRGLGGSTDTQYF. The variable domain in full, completed from reference TRBV19 and TRBJ2-3, reads DGGITQSPKYLFRKEGQNVTLSCEQNLNHDAMYWYRQDPGQGLRLIYYSQIVNDFQKGDIAEGYSVSREKKESFPLTVTSAQKNPTAFYLCASRGLGGSTDTQYFGPGTRLTVL.

The genes are TRBV18 and TRBJ1-1; D perhaps matches TRBD1 (6 bases). CDR1 and CDR2 from the germline V gene are KGHSH and LQKENI. This CDR3 region has 15 residues. Deletions cut 3 bases from V and 3 bases from J, with 14 bases between. CDR3 DNA: TGTGCCAGCTCACCCCAGGACAGTCTTGACACTGAAGCTTTCTTT. Encoded protein: CASSPQDSLDTEAFF.

The CDR3 here is CASRGAGGGQPQHF. Written as DNA, the CDR3 is TGTGCCAGCAGGGGGGCGGGAGGCGGTCAGCCCCAGCATTTT. This rearrangement joins TRBV27 to TRBJ1-5, with D possibly matching TRBD1 (6 bases). This CDR3 contains 14 residues. Germline V gene sequence: CDR1 MNHEY, CDR2 SMNVEV (reference sequence). V dropped 6 bases and J dropped 6 bases, with 15 bases sitting between them.

V and J are TRBV20-1 and TRBJ1-1; 9 positions agree with TRBD1. The V and J ends lost 3 bases and 5 bases, in that order; junction bases with no gene match: 7. The germline V gene encodes CDR1 DFQATT and CDR2 SNEGSKA (reference sequence). The CDR3 runs 14 residues. The CDR3 loop reads CSASTGGTKTEAFF. DNA of the CDR3: TGCAGTGCTAGTACAGGGGGCACGAAAACTGAAGCTTTCTTT.

A single count supports this clone. The V call is TRBV18, the J call TRBJ2-7; TRBD2 might be the D (6 bases). The CDR3 loop spans 16 amino acids. V was pared by 5 bases and J by 5 bases, with 22 bases between. Germline V gene data show CDR1 as KGHSH and CDR2 as LQKENI. Here the CDR3 DNA reads TGTGCCAGCTCATATTCCGGGACTCCCGTTTTTGACGAGCAGTACTTC. Translated: CASSYSGTPVFDEQYF.

The count of this clone is one. The V call is TRBV10-3, the J call TRBJ1-2; D not resolved. Germline V lookup: CDR1 ENHRY, CDR2 SYGVKD. CDR3 size: 13 residues. Trimming took 5 bases from V and 0 from J, leaving 7 bases between them. For the CDR3, the DNA is TGTGCCATCAGTCAACAAGCTAACTATGGCTACACCTTC. It is translated as CAISQQANYGYTF.

The rearrangement links TRBV14 to TRBJ1-2; 10 bases agree with TRBD1. V was clipped by 4 bases and J by 9 bases; unmatched bases: 5. Germline V CDR1 and CDR2: SGHDN, FVKESK. This CDR3 region has 13 residues. CDR3 region: CASSRDRGYSYTF. Here the CDR3 DNA reads TGTGCCAGCAGCCGGGACAGGGGATATAGCTACACCTTC.

This clone was counted a single time. The chain recombines TRBV19 with TRBJ2-7; TRBD1 matches at 7 bases. The junction had 10 bases not matched to a gene; V was cut back by 10 bases and J by 7 bases. Germline values: CDR1 LNHDA, CDR2 SQIVND (reference sequence). This CDR3 comprises 12 residues. For the CDR3, the DNA is TGTGCCACTGGGACAGTCATGGGGGAGCAGTACTTC. It yields the protein CATGTVMGEQYF. Filled out from reference TRBV19 and TRBJ2-7, the complete variable domain reads DGGITQSPKYLFRKEGQNVTLSCEQNLNHDAMYWYRQDPGQGLRLIYYSQIVNDFQKGDIAEGYSVSREKKESFPLTVTSAQKNPTAFYLCATGTVMGEQYFGPGTRLTVT.

The CDR3 DNA reads as TGTGCCAGCAGCCAAGCCCCCCCAGACTACGAGCAGTACTTC. This gives the protein CASSQAPPDYEQYF. The J gene is TRBJ2-7, the V gene TRBV14; D unresolved. The CDR3 loop spans 14 amino acids. Germline lookup yields CDR1 SGHDN and CDR2 FVKESK. Between the trimmed V and J ends, which lost 1 base and 3 bases, there was a span of 10 bases.

V gene TRBV4-1 combines with J gene TRBJ2-2; TRBD2 agrees at 7 bases. The CDR3 spans 16 residues. Germline CDR1 reads MGHRA; CDR2 reads YSYEKL. V shed 9 bases and J 4 bases; nucleotides not matched to a gene: 14. CDR3 sequence reads: CASCPREGRGTGELFF. CDR3 DNA sequence: TGCGCCAGTTGCCCGAGGGAGGGCCGGGGCACCGGGGAGCTGTTTTTT.

The chain couples TRBV27 to TRBJ2-1, with 7 positions matching TRBD2. The germline CDR1 and CDR2 sequences are MNHEY and SMNVEV (reference sequence). V lost 2 bases and J lost 13; bases outside the gene matches: 8. The CDR3 totals 13 residues. This CDR3 is CASSLIERDSQFF. The CDR3 DNA sequence: TGTGCCAGCAGTTTAATCGAGCGGGACTCTCAGTTCTTC.

This chain uses TRBV19 with TRBJ1-1, with a tentative D call TRBD1 (6 bases). This CDR3 spans 16 amino acids. CDR1 and CDR2 (germline): LNHDA, SQIVND (reference sequence). V was clipped by 4 bases and J by 1 base, with 16 bases between them. The CDR3 nucleotides read TGTGCCAGTAGTACCCTGGCCCTGGACAGGAACACTGAAGCTTTCTTT. It specifies CASSTLALDRNTEAFF.